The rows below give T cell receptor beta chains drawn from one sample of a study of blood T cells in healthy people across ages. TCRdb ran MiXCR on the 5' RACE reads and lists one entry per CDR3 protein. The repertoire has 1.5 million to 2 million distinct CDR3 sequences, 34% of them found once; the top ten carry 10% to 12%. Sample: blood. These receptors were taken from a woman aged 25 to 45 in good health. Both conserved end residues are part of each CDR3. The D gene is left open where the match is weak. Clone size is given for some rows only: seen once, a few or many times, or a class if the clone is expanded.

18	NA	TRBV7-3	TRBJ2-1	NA	TGTGCCAGCAGCGATAAGGCAATAGCTGGTTTCCAAGTCAATGAACAGTTCTTC	CASSDKAIAGFQVNEQFF
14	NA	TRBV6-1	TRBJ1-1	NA	TGTGCCAGCAGTCCCCAGGACATTATCACTGAAGCTTTCTTT	CASSPQDIITEAFF
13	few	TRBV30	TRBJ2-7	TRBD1	TGTGCCTGGAGGGGACAGGGGGCCGACGAGCAGTACTTC	CAWRGQGADEQYF
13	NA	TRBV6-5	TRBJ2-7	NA	TGTGCCAGCGGTCTCGGGACGGCCCGGGGGCAGTACTTC	CASGLGTARGQYF
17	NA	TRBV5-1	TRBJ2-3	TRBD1	TGCGCCAGCAGTCCCCGGGGGGACAGGGGAGGCACAGATACGCAGTATTTT	CASSPRGDRGGTDTQYF
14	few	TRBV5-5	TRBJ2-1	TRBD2	TGTGCCAGCAGCTTTCCGGGAGGACTCAATGAGCAGTTCTTC	CASSFPGGLNEQFF
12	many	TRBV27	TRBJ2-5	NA	TGTGCCAGCAAAGCCAACAGCGGGACCCAGTACTTC	CASKANSGTQYF
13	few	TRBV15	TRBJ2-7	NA	TGTGCCACCAGCAGAGATCTCAACTACGAGCAGTACTTC	CATSRDLNYEQYF
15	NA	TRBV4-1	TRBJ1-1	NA	TGCGCCAGCAGCCAGCCGCGCAGACGGAACACTGAAGCTTTCTTT	CASSQPRRRNTEAFF
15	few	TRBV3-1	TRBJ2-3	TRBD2	TGTGCCAGCAGCCAAACTAGCGGGGACTCAGATACGCAGTATTTT	CASSQTSGDSDTQYF
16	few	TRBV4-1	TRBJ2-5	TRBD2	TGCGCCAGCAGCCAAGGACTAGCGGGAGTAATGGAGACCCAGTACTTC	CASSQGLAGVMETQYF
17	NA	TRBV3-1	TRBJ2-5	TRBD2	TGTGCCAGCAGCCAAGATGGAACTAGCGGGAGAGGCGAGACCCAGTACTTC	CASSQDGTSGRGETQYF
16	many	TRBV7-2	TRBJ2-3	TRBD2	TGTGCCAGCAGCTTTAATCCGGGACTAACCACAGATACGCAGTATTTT	CASSFNPGLTTDTQYF
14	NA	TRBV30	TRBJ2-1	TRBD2	TGTGCCTGGGCCTCACTAGCGATTGACAATGAGCAGTTCTTC	CAWASLAIDNEQFF
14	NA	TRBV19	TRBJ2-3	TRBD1	TGTGCCAGTGGCACAGGGGGCTCAACAGATACGCAGTATTTT	CASGTGGSTDTQYF
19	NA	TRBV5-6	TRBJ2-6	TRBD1	TGTGCCAGCAGCTGGCAGGGACAGAGGGTACCCTCTGGGGCCAACGTCCGGACTTTC	CASSWQGQRVPSGANVRTF
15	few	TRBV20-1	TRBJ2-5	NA	TGCAGTGCTAGCAATCCTCGGGGAGCGGGAGAGACCCAGTACTTC	CSASNPRGAGETQYF
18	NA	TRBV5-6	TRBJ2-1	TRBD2	TGTGCCAGCAGCTTGGGTGGTAGCGGGAGGTGGACCTACAATGAGCAGTTCTTC	CASSLGGSGRWTYNEQFF
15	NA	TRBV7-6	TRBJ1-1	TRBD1	TGTGCCAGCAGCGCGCAGGGGGCGGCGGGCACTGAAGCTTTCTTT	CASSAQGAAGTEAFF